Included here is one T cell receptor beta chain sequence, with context. Antigen: not known. The data originate from a study of cytomegalovirus exposure and HLA in healthy donors. Broader study findings: What a later analysis reportedly showed was that an Asian-associated ancestry cluster had fewer N-insertions than the roughly 670-donor mean.

V shed 3 bases and J shed 1 base, with 9 bases lying between them. CDR3 length equals 15 residues. CDR1 and CDR2 (germline): LGHNT, FRNRAP. It was with 60 Vbeta and 13 Jbeta primers that the PCR ran. The assay was immunoSEQ multiplex PCR, and TCRdb's table has in-frame clones only and misses some. This sample yields 150,000 to 200,000 clones, of which roughly 84% are seen a single time; roughly 1.5% belongs to the top ten. The donors comprised healthy bone marrow donors. Sequencing was carried out using PBMCs. The receptor's source is a male donor in good health and CMV-seronegative. The chain has TRBV12-5 and TRBJ2-2; D perhaps matches TRBD1 (6 bases). CDR3 loop: CASGLLGGNTGELFF. The DNA for the CDR3 is TGTGCTAGTGGTTTACTAGGGGGGAACACCGGGGAGCTGTTTTTT.